The 27 T cell receptor beta chains in this list originate from one sample, sequenced in a study of control samples from healthy donors and cancer patients. The table came from immunoSEQ multiplex PCR; TCRdb's copy has only in-frame clones and leaves some out. The data contain 60,000 to 75,000 clones, 84% of them singletons. Sequences were obtained from blood. The receptors were sampled from a man between 45 and 60 years old in good health.

The V call is TRBV19, the J call TRBJ2-4; D might be TRBD2 (6 bases). Trimming shortened V by 0 bases and J by 6 bases, and 12 bases separated the two germline ends. This CDR3 comprises 15 residues. Germline CDR1 and CDR2: LNHDA and SQIVND (reference sequence). In nucleotides, the CDR3 is TGTGCCAGTAGTATAGATTCCCTAGCGAGAAACATTCAGTACTTC. This translates into CASSIDSLARNIQYF.

In DNA, the CDR3 is TGTGCCACCAGCAGAGGCCCCGACAGGGGATACAATGAGCAGTTCTTC. It translates to CATSRGPDRGYNEQFF. This chain links TRBV15 with TRBJ2-1, with TRBD1 identical over 8 bases. V lost 1 base to trimming and J lost 4 bases; unmatched junction nucleotides: 6. Germline CDR1 and CDR2: LNHNV and YYDKDF (reference sequence). This CDR3 comprises 16 residues.

The chain links TRBV11-3 to TRBJ1-1, with D perhaps TRBD1 (5 bases). Germline-derived CDR1 and CDR2 are SGHNT and YENEEA. CDR3 size: 13 residues. Trimming stripped 6 bases from V and 0 bases from J, with 8 bases between. CDR3: CASRMTVNTEAFF. The CDR3, as DNA: TGTGCCAGCAGAATGACAGTGAACACTGAAGCTTTCTTT.

The V and J genes are TRBV7-2 and TRBJ2-7, with TRBD1 matching 9 bases. Germline V gene data show CDR1 as SGHTA and CDR2 as FQGNSA. V shed 5 bases, J shed 0 bases, and the junction held 5 bases outside the gene matches. The length of the CDR3 is 15 residues. The CDR3, as DNA: TGTGCCAGCAGCAGGACAGGGGCCTACTCCTACGAGCAGTACTTC. Protein product: CASSRTGAYSYEQYF. The full variable domain, completed using reference TRBV7-2 and TRBJ2-7, is GAGVSQSPSNKVTEKGKDVELRCDPISGHTALYWYRQSLGQGLEFLIYFQGNSAPDKSGLPSDRFSAERTGGSVSTLTIQRTQQEDSAVYLCASSRTGAYSYEQYFGPGTRLTVT.

This clone was found many times. J is TRBJ2-7 and V is TRBV9, with 11 bases aligning to TRBD1. With V trimmed by 4 bases and J by 0 bases, 15 bases remained unmatched. The germline V gene encodes CDR1 SGDLS and CDR2 YYNGEE. The CDR3 is made up of 19 amino acids. CDR3 in DNA: TGTGCCAGCAGCCCTCGGGCGGGACAGGGGGTTTCAAGCTCCTACGAGCAGTACTTC. Amino acid sequence: CASSPRAGQGVSSSYEQYF.

The chain couples TRBV12-3 or TRBV12-4 to TRBJ2-7; D is perhaps TRBD1 or TRBD2 (5 bases each). Trimming pared 5 bases from V and 3 bases from J, leaving 11 bases between. This CDR3 spans 13 amino acids. CDR3 sequence: CASSPWDGYEQYF. The CDR3, as DNA: TGTGCCAGCAGTCCTTGGGACGGCTACGAGCAGTACTTC.

The chain couples TRBV5-6 to TRBJ2-3, with D hard to call. The CDR3 has 14 amino acids. CDR1 is SGHDT, CDR2 YYEEEE, per germline. Deletions cut 2 bases from V and 5 bases from J, with 12 bases between. This CDR3 reads CASSFSGSVDTQYF. For the CDR3, the DNA is TGTGCCAGCAGCTTTTCTGGGTCGGTAGATACGCAGTATTTT.

This clone has more than one count but fewer than ten. This chain links TRBV6-2 or TRBV6-3 with TRBJ2-7; TRBD1 matches at 9 bases. Germline V gene data show CDR1 as MNHEY and CDR2 as SVGEGT. The J segment lost 0 bases and the V segment lost 1 base, leaving 16 bases of the junction unmatched. This CDR3 spans 20 amino acids. The CDR3 DNA is TGTGCCAGCAGTTACTGGACCGGGACAGGGTCCCTCCGAAGCTCCTACGAGCAGTACTTC. Its translation is CASSYWTGTGSLRSSYEQYF.

The chain uses TRBV11-2 and TRBJ2-7; 8 positions agree with TRBD2. Germline V lookup: CDR1 SGHAT, CDR2 FQNNGV. Losses at the gene ends were 7 bases for V and 2 bases for J; bases not matched to a gene: 10. The CDR3 spans 15 residues. The chain's CDR3 is CASTPVAGNTYEQYF. The CDR3 nucleotides are TGTGCCAGCACCCCGGTAGCGGGAAACACCTACGAGCAGTACTTC.

The rearrangement links TRBV29-1 to TRBJ1-1; D is possibly TRBD1 (6 bases). The CDR3 runs to 13 residues. With 4 bases removed from V and 4 bases from J, the gap between germline ends came to 13 bases. The germline V gene encodes CDR1 SQVTM and CDR2 ANQGSEA. The chain's CDR3 is CSVAFGGGTEAFF. CDR3 coding DNA: TGCAGCGTTGCATTCGGAGGGGGCACTGAAGCTTTCTTT.

The chain links TRBV19 to TRBJ1-5, with a possible D match to TRBD1 (6 bases). V was pared by 7 bases and J by 3 bases, with 13 bases between. Germline V lookup: CDR1 LNHDA, CDR2 SQIVND (reference sequence). This CDR3 has 14 residues. CDR3 DNA: TGTGCCAGTATTTCCGACAGGTTCAATCAGCCCCAGCATTTT. Translated, it gives CASISDRFNQPQHF.

J is TRBJ2-1 and V is TRBV6-2 or TRBV6-3; TRBD2 aligns across 11 bases. The CDR3 spans 18 residues. After removal of 0 bases from V and 4 bases from J, the junction contained 8 bases not matched to a gene. CDR1 and CDR2 (germline): MNHEY, SVGEGT. The chain's CDR3 is CASSYSRLAGGLYNEQFF. The CDR3 DNA is TGTGCCAGCAGTTACTCGAGGCTAGCGGGGGGCCTATACAATGAGCAGTTCTTC.

V gene TRBV6-6 combines with J gene TRBJ1-2; the D is unclear. The germline V and J ends were trimmed by 2 bases and 3 bases, with 7 bases remaining between them. Germline-derived CDR1 and CDR2 are MNHNY and SVGAGI (reference sequence). This CDR3 region has 13 residues. The CDR3 region is CASSYMADYGYTF. Here the CDR3 DNA reads TGTGCCAGCAGTTACATGGCGGACTATGGCTACACCTTC.

In its sample, this clone was seen a few times. This sequence joins TRBV18 and TRBJ1-4; perhaps TRBD1 as D (5 bases). The CDR3 extends over 13 amino acids. Between the trimmed V and J ends, which lost 3 bases and 6 bases, there was a span of 8 bases. From germline, CDR1 is KGHSH and CDR2 LQKENI. CDR3 loop: CASSPGTDEKLFF. The CDR3 DNA sequence: TGTGCCAGCTCACCCGGGACGGATGAAAAACTGTTTTTT.

This clone has more than one count but fewer than ten. V usage is TRBV19 and J usage is TRBJ1-6, with D maybe TRBD1 (5 bases). The CDR3 consists of 14 residues. Germline CDR1 and CDR2: LNHDA and SQIVND (reference sequence). V lost 7 bases and J 5 bases, leaving 12 bases between the germline ends. The CDR3 here is CASKEAGNNSPLHF. The CDR3 nucleotides are TGTGCCAGTAAGGAAGCAGGGAATAATTCACCCCTCCACTTT.

This clone was seen a few times. V and J are TRBV2 and TRBJ2-3; 7 bases match TRBD1. Trimming removed 6 bases from V and 2 bases from J; junction bases left unmatched: 14. Germline lookup yields CDR1 SNHLY and CDR2 FYNNEI. This CDR3 is 17 amino acids long. CDR3 DNA sequence: TGTGCCAGCAGACCCTACCGGGACAGAGGAAACACAGATACGCAGTATTTT. Amino acid sequence: CASRPYRDRGNTDTQYF.

This chain connects TRBV2 to TRBJ1-4; D is undetermined. The V end lost 4 bases, the J end lost 5 bases, and 11 bases lay between the germline ends. The CDR3 has 14 amino acids. Germline CDR1 is SNHLY and CDR2 is FYNNEI. The CDR3, as DNA: TGTGCCAGCAGTGGTGTACGGAAAAATGAAAAACTGTTTTTT. It is translated as CASSGVRKNEKLFF.

The chain links TRBV20-1 to TRBJ1-2; 10 bases fit TRBD1. The V gene's germline CDR1 is DFQATT and CDR2 SNEGSKA (reference sequence). Trimming cost V 3 bases and J 0 bases; bases outside gene matches: 7. CDR3 length: 16 residues. CDR3 DNA: TGCAGTGCTAGTTTGGGACAGGGGAACACTAACTATGGCTACACCTTC. It encodes CSASLGQGNTNYGYTF.

The CDR3 is CSVVRVGDTDTQYF. CDR3 sequence (DNA): TGCAGCGTTGTCCGAGTGGGGGACACAGATACGCAGTATTTT. This rearrangement joins TRBV29-1 to TRBJ2-3; D tentatively reads TRBD1 or TRBD2 (5 bases each). Germline V lookup: CDR1 SQVTM, CDR2 ANQGSEA. The CDR3 covers 14 residues. Trimming took 4 bases from V and 2 from J, leaving 13 bases between them.

The chain uses TRBV2 and TRBJ1-5; 8 bases are shared with TRBD1. Unmatched junction bases numbered 7, after V lost 6 bases and J lost 6 bases. The CDR3 has 14 residues. CDR1 and CDR2 (germline): SNHLY, FYNNEI. CDR3 in amino acids: CASRVDRGGQPQHF. CDR3 in DNA: TGTGCCAGCAGGGTTGACAGGGGTGGTCAGCCCCAGCATTTT.

The DNA of the CDR3 is TGTGCCAGCAGCCCTATTCTACAAAAGACCTACAATGAGCAGTTCTTC. Translation: CASSPILQKTYNEQFF. The chain joins TRBV5-6 to TRBJ2-1; D uncertain. CDR1 and CDR2 from the germline V gene are SGHDT and YYEEEE. CDR3 length equals 16 residues. Trimming took 4 bases from V and 2 from J, leaving 16 bases between them.

The chain couples TRBV9 to TRBJ1-2; D not resolved. With 0 bases removed from V and 4 bases from J, the gap between germline ends came to 10 bases. CDR1 and CDR2 from the germline V gene are SGDLS and YYNGEE. CDR3 size: 14 residues. The CDR3 region is CASSVDHSRYGYTF. CDR3 sequence (DNA): TGTGCCAGCAGCGTAGATCACAGCCGCTATGGCTACACCTTC.

In its sample, this clone was seen once. The chain couples TRBV11-1 to TRBJ2-1, with D tentatively TRBD1 (5 bases). Trimming left V 1 base short and J 3 bases short, with 7 bases between. Looked up from germline, CDR1 is SGHAT and CDR2 is FQDESV (reference sequence). The CDR3 is 14 amino acids. CDR3 bases: TGTGCCAGCAGCTTAGTCCAGGGCTACAATGAGCAGTTCTTC. Its protein product is CASSLVQGYNEQFF.

This chain connects TRBV7-9 to TRBJ1-2; unclear D gene. Germline CDR1 SEHNR, CDR2 FQNEAQ (reference sequence). The CDR3 has 13 residues. Trimming shortened V by 1 base and J by 4 bases, and 7 bases separated the two germline ends. DNA for the CDR3: TGTGCCAGCAGCTTAGGAGGAATCTATGGCTACACCTTC. It yields the protein CASSLGGIYGYTF.

This clone has more than one count but fewer than ten. This sequence joins TRBV25-1 and TRBJ2-5, with TRBD2 as a possible D gene (5 bases). Germline V gene lookup returns CDR1 MGHDK and CDR2 SYGVNS. The CDR3 extends over 15 amino acids. The germline V and J ends were trimmed by 3 bases and 5 bases, with 16 bases remaining between them. Here the CDR3 DNA reads TGTGCCAGCAGTGACGAAGACGCACCGGGGGAGACCCAGTACTTC. This translates into CASSDEDAPGETQYF.

The rearrangement links TRBV30 to TRBJ2-6; no clear D gene. This CDR3 comprises 13 residues. Germline V CDR1 and CDR2: GTSNPN, SVGIG (reference sequence). For the CDR3, the DNA is TGTGCTTCAAAAATCTCTGGGGCCAACGTCCTGACTTTC. This translates into CASKISGANVLTF.

Only one count was recorded for this clone. This sequence joins TRBV9 and TRBJ1-1; no clear D. CDR3 size: 15 residues. Germline V gene lookup returns CDR1 SGDLS and CDR2 YYNGEE. Trimming left V 2 bases short and J 0 bases short, with 11 bases between. In nucleotides, the CDR3 is TGTGCCAGCAGCGTCGGGCATGGCATGAACACTGAAGCTTTCTTT. This codes for CASSVGHGMNTEAFF. The full variable domain, in which reference TRBV9 and TRBJ1-1 provide the parts outside the CDR3, is DSGVTQTPKHLITATGQRVTLRCSPRSGDLSVYWYQQSLDQGLQFLIQYYNGEERAKGNILERFSAQQFPDLHSELNLSSLELGDSALYFCASSVGHGMNTEAFFGQGTRLTVV.